The rows below give T cell receptor beta chains drawn from one sample of a study of radiation and T cells in renal cell carcinoma. The table came from immunoSEQ multiplex PCR; TCRdb's copy has only in-frame clones and leaves some out. The repertoire has around 20,000 clones, about 55% of them found once; the top ten carry around a third. The sequences come from tumor tissue, collected from a patient whose treatment was nephrectomy without radiotherapy. The receptors originated from a man aged 50 to 60 with renal cell carcinoma. Both conserved end residues are part of each CDR3. The order of the fields is V gene, clone size, D gene, J gene, CDR3 protein, CDR3 DNA. The D gene is left open where the match is weak. Not all rows give a size; the values are once, few, many and, for expanded clones, a class.

v_call: TRBV4-2
clone_size: few
d_call: TRBD2
j_call: TRBJ2-5
cdr3_aa: CASSLWGGTSGPQETQYF
cdr3_nt: TGTGCCAGCAGCCTCTGGGGTGGGACTAGCGGACCCCAAGAGACCCAGTACTTC

v_call: TRBV6-5
clone_size: NA
d_call: TRBD1
j_call: TRBJ1-1
cdr3_aa: CASSSTDRANTEAFF
cdr3_nt: TGTGCCAGCAGTTCCACCGACAGGGCGAACACTGAAGCTTTCTTT

v_call: TRBV19
clone_size: few
d_call: TRBD1
j_call: TRBJ1-1
cdr3_aa: CASRGQGWENAEAFF
cdr3_nt: TGTGCCAGTAGGGGACAGGGCTGGGAGAACGCTGAAGCTTTCTTT

v_call: TRBV7-2
clone_size: NA
d_call: NA
j_call: TRBJ1-2
cdr3_aa: CASSLEAGPNYGYTF
cdr3_nt: TGTGCCAGCAGCTTAGAGGCAGGACCTAACTATGGCTACACCTTC

v_call: TRBV14
clone_size: NA
d_call: NA
j_call: TRBJ2-1
cdr3_aa: CASSPGLTGNEQFF
cdr3_nt: TGTGCCAGCAGCCCCGGACTGACGGGTAATGAGCAGTTCTTC

v_call: TRBV19
clone_size: NA
d_call: TRBD1
j_call: TRBJ1-1
cdr3_aa: CASSIDEGAQNTEAFF
cdr3_nt: TGTGCCAGTAGTATAGATGAGGGGGCCCAGAACACTGAAGCTTTCTTT

v_call: TRBV29-1
clone_size: NA
d_call: NA
j_call: TRBJ1-5
cdr3_aa: CSVVQGPNQPQHF
cdr3_nt: TGCAGCGTTGTACAGGGCCCCAATCAGCCCCAGCATTTT

v_call: TRBV6-6
clone_size: few
d_call: TRBD1
j_call: TRBJ1-5
cdr3_aa: CASSPGGNNQPQHF
cdr3_nt: TGTGCCAGCAGCCCAGGGGGTAACAATCAGCCCCAGCATTTT

v_call: TRBV30
clone_size: once
d_call: NA
j_call: TRBJ2-7
cdr3_aa: CAWAGGPWEQYF
cdr3_nt: TGTGCCTGGGCCGGAGGACCCTGGGAGCAGTACTTC

v_call: TRBV30
clone_size: NA
d_call: NA
j_call: TRBJ1-2
cdr3_aa: CAWERSGYGYTF
cdr3_nt: TGTGCCTGGGAAAGGTCTGGCTATGGCTACACCTTC

v_call: TRBV27
clone_size: few
d_call: NA
j_call: TRBJ1-1
cdr3_aa: CASSYASGYSANTEAFF
cdr3_nt: TGTGCCAGCAGTTACGCCTCAGGGTACTCTGCGAACACTGAAGCTTTCTTT

v_call: TRBV9
clone_size: NA
d_call: NA
j_call: TRBJ2-3
cdr3_aa: CASSVWGRTDTQYF
cdr3_nt: TGTGCCAGCAGCGTATGGGGTAGAACAGATACGCAGTATTTT

v_call: TRBV14
clone_size: many
d_call: NA
j_call: TRBJ1-2
cdr3_aa: CASSQVGGINYGYTF
cdr3_nt: TGTGCCAGCAGCCAAGTAGGGGGAATTAACTATGGCTACACCTTC

v_call: TRBV5-1
clone_size: NA
d_call: TRBD1
j_call: TRBJ2-5
cdr3_aa: CASSLGGQGSLWETQYF
cdr3_nt: TGCGCCAGCAGCTTGGGTGGACAGGGAAGTTTGTGGGAGACCCAGTACTTC

v_call: TRBV2
clone_size: few
d_call: NA
j_call: TRBJ2-7
cdr3_aa: CASRSGIYEQYF
cdr3_nt: TGTGCCAGCAGATCCGGCATTTACGAGCAGTACTTC

v_call: TRBV7-9
clone_size: NA
d_call: NA
j_call: TRBJ2-7
cdr3_aa: CASSPILTAAYEQYF
cdr3_nt: TGTGCCAGCAGCCCCATTCTGACAGCAGCCTACGAGCAGTACTTC

v_call: TRBV9
clone_size: NA
d_call: TRBD1
j_call: TRBJ1-2
cdr3_aa: CASSVTGGEGYGYTF
cdr3_nt: TGTGCCAGCAGCGTTACAGGGGGCGAGGGCTATGGCTACACCTTC

v_call: TRBV5-4
clone_size: few
d_call: TRBD1
j_call: TRBJ1-1
cdr3_aa: CASSSTGENTEAFF
cdr3_nt: TGTGCCAGCAGCTCTACAGGGGAGAACACTGAAGCTTTCTTT

v_call: TRBV6-1
clone_size: NA
d_call: TRBD2
j_call: TRBJ2-3
cdr3_aa: CASSEASGSPDTQYF
cdr3_nt: TGTGCCAGCAGTGAAGCTAGCGGGAGCCCAGATACGCAGTATTTT

v_call: TRBV6-1
clone_size: NA
d_call: NA
j_call: TRBJ1-2
cdr3_aa: CASTPPNYGYTF
cdr3_nt: TGTGCCAGCACCCCTCCGAACTATGGCTACACCTTC

v_call: TRBV13
clone_size: NA
d_call: NA
j_call: TRBJ2-1
cdr3_aa: CASSRGQRGNEQFF
cdr3_nt: TGTGCCAGCAGCCGGGGACAGCGGGGCAATGAGCAGTTCTTC

v_call: TRBV28
clone_size: few
d_call: NA
j_call: TRBJ1-5
cdr3_aa: CASLSYSGPQRQPQHF
cdr3_nt: TGTGCCAGCTTAAGTTATTCGGGCCCCCAACGTCAGCCCCAGCATTTT

v_call: TRBV30
clone_size: few
d_call: NA
j_call: TRBJ1-1
cdr3_aa: CAWSVNRNTEAFF
cdr3_nt: TGTGCCTGGAGTGTAAACCGGAACACTGAAGCTTTCTTT

v_call: TRBV7-2
clone_size: NA
d_call: NA
j_call: TRBJ2-1
cdr3_aa: CASSLNGPANEQFF
cdr3_nt: TGTGCCAGCAGCCTCAACGGACCAGCCAATGAGCAGTTCTTC

v_call: TRBV15
clone_size: NA
d_call: TRBD2
j_call: TRBJ2-4
cdr3_aa: CATSRTSGRDIQYF
cdr3_nt: TGTGCCACCAGCAGAACTAGCGGGAGAGACATTCAGTACTTC

v_call: TRBV9
clone_size: NA
d_call: NA
j_call: TRBJ1-1
cdr3_aa: CASSVREIMNTEAFF
cdr3_nt: TGTGCCAGCAGCGTTCGTGAGATCATGAACACTGAAGCTTTCTTT

v_call: TRBV7-2
clone_size: few
d_call: NA
j_call: TRBJ1-2
cdr3_aa: CASSLGQGRGYTF
cdr3_nt: TGTGCCAGCAGCTTAGGGCAGGGGCGAGGCTACACCTTC

v_call: TRBV9
clone_size: NA
d_call: TRBD2
j_call: TRBJ2-1
cdr3_aa: CASSVAGRSSYNEQFF
cdr3_nt: TGTGCCAGCAGCGTAGCCGGGAGGAGTTCCTACAATGAGCAGTTCTTC

v_call: TRBV7-2
clone_size: NA
d_call: NA
j_call: TRBJ1-5
cdr3_aa: CASSRVFVGGGSNQPQHF
cdr3_nt: TGTGCCAGCAGCCGGGTGTTTGTAGGCGGGGGAAGCAATCAGCCCCAGCATTTT

v_call: TRBV6-5
clone_size: NA
d_call: NA
j_call: TRBJ1-2
cdr3_aa: CASRNDGFDGYTF
cdr3_nt: TGTGCCAGCAGAAACGACGGGTTCGATGGCTACACCTTC

v_call: TRBV6-5
clone_size: few
d_call: NA
j_call: TRBJ1-1
cdr3_aa: CASSLDRGSTEAFF
cdr3_nt: TGTGCCAGCAGTTTAGACCGGGGCAGCACTGAAGCTTTCTTT

v_call: TRBV5-6
clone_size: NA
d_call: TRBD1
j_call: TRBJ1-6
cdr3_aa: CASSTGTGGNSPLHF
cdr3_nt: TGTGCCAGCAGCACCGGGACAGGGGGTAATTCACCCCTCCACTTT

v_call: TRBV2
clone_size: NA
d_call: NA
j_call: TRBJ1-1
cdr3_aa: CASSLLENTEAFF
cdr3_nt: TGTGCCAGCAGTCTCCTGGAGAACACTGAAGCTTTCTTT

v_call: TRBV6-5
clone_size: NA
d_call: NA
j_call: TRBJ1-4
cdr3_aa: CASSYSTAGNEKLFF
cdr3_nt: TGTGCCAGCAGTTACTCTACGGCAGGGAATGAAAAACTGTTTTTT

v_call: TRBV6-5
clone_size: NA
d_call: NA
j_call: TRBJ1-2
cdr3_aa: CASSAGVNYGYTF
cdr3_nt: TGTGCCAGCAGTGCAGGGGTTAACTATGGCTACACCTTC